The source of this T cell receptor (beta chain) is a study of blood T cell repertoires in COVID-19. Whole-study context: Some COVID-19 samples were acute and others convalescent; all came from the United States, Italy and Spain. Sources were T cells, B-cell-depleted T cells, or PBMCs; the material itself was cDNA or gDNA.

Clones were sequenced by immunoSEQ multiplex PCR, and TCRdb holds only the in-frame ones, with some missing. The sample holds under 30,000 clones, 80% to 90% seen once. The V end was cut by 6 bases, the J end by 2 bases, with 17 bases between. Germline V CDR1 and CDR2: MDHEN, SYDVKM. The CDR3 sequence is 16 residues long. This chain connects TRBV28 to TRBJ1-5; no firm D call. The source of this sequence is a human donor in a cohort sampled during active COVID-19. The sequenced sample consisted of peripheral blood. The CDR3 nucleotides are TGTGCCAGCAGGGCGCGGCGGAGCGACGGCAATCAGCCCCAGCATTTT. This translates into CASRARRSDGNQPQHF.